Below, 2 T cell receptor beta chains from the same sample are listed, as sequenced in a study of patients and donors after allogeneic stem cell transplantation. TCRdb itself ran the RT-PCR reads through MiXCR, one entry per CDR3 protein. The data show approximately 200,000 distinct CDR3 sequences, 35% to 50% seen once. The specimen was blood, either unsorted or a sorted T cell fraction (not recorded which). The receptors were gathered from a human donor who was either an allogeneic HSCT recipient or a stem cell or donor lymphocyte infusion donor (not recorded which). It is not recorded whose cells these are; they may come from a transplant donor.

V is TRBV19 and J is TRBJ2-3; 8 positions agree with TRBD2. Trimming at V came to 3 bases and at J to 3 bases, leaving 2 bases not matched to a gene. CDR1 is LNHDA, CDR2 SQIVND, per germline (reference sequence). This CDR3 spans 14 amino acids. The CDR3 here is CASSISGMTDTQYF. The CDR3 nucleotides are TGTGCCAGTAGTATTAGCGGGATGACAGATACGCAGTATTTT.

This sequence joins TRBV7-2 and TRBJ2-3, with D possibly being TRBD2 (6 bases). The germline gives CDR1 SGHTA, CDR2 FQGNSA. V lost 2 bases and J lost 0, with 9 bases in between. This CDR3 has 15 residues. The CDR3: CASSLRSGSTDTQYF. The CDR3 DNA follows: TGTGCCAGCAGCTTACGCAGCGGGAGCACAGATACGCAGTATTTT.